This TCR beta chain was obtained from a study of T-cell memory formation after mild COVID-19. The germline CDR1 and CDR2 sequences are SEHNR and FQNEAQ (reference sequence). This CDR3 is 10 amino acids long. V was clipped by 3 bases and J by 6 bases, with 1 base between them. TCR alpha and TCR beta cDNA libraries with sample barcodes and UMIs came from 5'RACE using constant-segment primers. Using its own MiXCR run on the 5' RACE reads, TCRdb lists one record per CDR3 protein. The sample shows about 540,000 distinct CDR3 sequences, over 20% of them seen only once. In this sample, this clonotype turned up a few times. Given a much more abundant clone one base away, this may be a read error.

Input material: PBMCs or a T cell subset sorted from them (not recorded which). The receptor was derived from an adult woman who had mild COVID-19 (a few samples of this study predate the infection). Cell type and time point are not known. This chain uses TRBV7-9 with TRBJ2-3, with D uncertain. The CDR3 loop reads CASSFDTQYF. In DNA form, the CDR3 reads TGTGCCAGCAGCTTCGATACGCAGTATTTT.